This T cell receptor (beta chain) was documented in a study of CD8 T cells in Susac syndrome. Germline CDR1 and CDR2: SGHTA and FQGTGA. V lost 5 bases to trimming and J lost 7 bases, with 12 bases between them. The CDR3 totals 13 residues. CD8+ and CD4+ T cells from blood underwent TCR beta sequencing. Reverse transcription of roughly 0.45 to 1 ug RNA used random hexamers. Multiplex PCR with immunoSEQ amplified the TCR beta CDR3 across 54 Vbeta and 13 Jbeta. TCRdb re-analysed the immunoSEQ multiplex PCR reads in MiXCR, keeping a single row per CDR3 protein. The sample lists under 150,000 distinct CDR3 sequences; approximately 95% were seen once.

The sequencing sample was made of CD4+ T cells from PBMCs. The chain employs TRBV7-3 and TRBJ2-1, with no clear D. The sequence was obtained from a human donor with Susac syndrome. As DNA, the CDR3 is TGTGCCAGCAGCACGGGCCCGGCAAATGAGCAGTTCTTC. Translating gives CASSTGPANEQFF.